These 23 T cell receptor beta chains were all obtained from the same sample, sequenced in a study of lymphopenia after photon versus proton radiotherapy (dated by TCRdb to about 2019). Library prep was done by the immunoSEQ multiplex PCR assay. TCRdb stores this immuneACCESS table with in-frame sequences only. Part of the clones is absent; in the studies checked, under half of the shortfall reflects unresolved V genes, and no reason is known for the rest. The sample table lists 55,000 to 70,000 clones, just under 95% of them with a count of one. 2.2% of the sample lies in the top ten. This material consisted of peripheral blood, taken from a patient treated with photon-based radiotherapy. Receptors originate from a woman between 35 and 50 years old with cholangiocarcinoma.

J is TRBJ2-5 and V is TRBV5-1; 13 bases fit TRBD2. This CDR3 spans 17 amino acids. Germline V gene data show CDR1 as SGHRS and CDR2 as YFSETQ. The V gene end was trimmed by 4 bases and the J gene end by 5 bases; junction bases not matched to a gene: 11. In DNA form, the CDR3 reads TGCGCCAGCAGCCTCGGACTAGCGGGAGTCCGAGCGGAGACCCAGTACTTC. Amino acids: CASSLGLAGVRAETQYF. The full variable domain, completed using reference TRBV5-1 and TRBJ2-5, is KAGVTQTPRYLIKTRGQQVTLSCSPISGHRSVSWYQQTPGQGLQFLFEYFSETQRNKGNFPGRFSGRQFSNSRSEMNVSTLELGDSALYLCASSLGLAGVRAETQYFGPGTRLLVL.

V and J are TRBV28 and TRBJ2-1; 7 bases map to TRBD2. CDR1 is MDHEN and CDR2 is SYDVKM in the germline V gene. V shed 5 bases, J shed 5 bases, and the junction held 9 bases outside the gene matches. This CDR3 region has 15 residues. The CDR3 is CASSMTSLGNNEQFF. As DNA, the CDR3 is TGTGCCAGCAGTATGACTAGCCTTGGGAACAATGAGCAGTTCTTC.

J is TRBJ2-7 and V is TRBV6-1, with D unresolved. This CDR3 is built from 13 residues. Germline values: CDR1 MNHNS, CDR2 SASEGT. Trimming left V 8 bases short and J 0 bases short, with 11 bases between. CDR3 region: CASCLTHSYEQYF. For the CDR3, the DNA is TGTGCCAGCTGCCTAACTCACTCCTACGAGCAGTACTTC.

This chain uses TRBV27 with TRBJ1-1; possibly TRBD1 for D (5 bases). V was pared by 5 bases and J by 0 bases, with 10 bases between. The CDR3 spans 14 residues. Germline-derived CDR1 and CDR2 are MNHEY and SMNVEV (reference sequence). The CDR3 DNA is TGTGCCAGCAGTCGGGACGCCATGAACACTGAAGCTTTCTTT. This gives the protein CASSRDAMNTEAFF.

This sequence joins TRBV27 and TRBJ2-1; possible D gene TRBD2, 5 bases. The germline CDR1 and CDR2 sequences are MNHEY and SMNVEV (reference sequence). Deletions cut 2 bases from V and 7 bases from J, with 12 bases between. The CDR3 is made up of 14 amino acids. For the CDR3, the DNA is TGTGCCAGCAGTTTAAGTGGGCCGGGGAATGAGCAGTTCTTC. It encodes CASSLSGPGNEQFF.

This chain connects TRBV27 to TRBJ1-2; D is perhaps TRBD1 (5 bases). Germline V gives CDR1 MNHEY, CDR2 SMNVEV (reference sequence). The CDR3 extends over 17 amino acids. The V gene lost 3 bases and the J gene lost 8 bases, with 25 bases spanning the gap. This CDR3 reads CASSFITGTDHNSGYTF. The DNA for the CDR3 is TGTGCCAGCAGTTTCATCACCGGGACGGACCATAACTCGGGCTACACCTTC.

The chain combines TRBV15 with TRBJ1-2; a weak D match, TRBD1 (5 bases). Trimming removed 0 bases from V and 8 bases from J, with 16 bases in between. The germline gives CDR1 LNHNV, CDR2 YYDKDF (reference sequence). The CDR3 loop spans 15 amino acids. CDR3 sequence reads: CATSRDRGDRGGYTF. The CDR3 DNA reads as TGTGCCACCAGCAGAGATCGGGGTGACAGAGGGGGCTACACCTTC.

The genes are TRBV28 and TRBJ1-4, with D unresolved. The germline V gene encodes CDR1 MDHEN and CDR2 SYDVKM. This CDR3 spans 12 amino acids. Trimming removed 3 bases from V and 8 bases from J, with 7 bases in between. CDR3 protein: CASSLFREKLFF. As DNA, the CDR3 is TGTGCCAGCAGTTTGTTTCGGGAAAAACTGTTTTTT.

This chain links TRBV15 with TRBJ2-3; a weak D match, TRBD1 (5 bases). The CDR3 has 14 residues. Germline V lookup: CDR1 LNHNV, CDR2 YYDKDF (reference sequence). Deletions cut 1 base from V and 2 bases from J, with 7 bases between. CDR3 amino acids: CATSRAGSTDTQYF. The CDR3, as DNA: TGTGCCACCAGCAGAGCAGGGTCCACAGATACGCAGTATTTT.

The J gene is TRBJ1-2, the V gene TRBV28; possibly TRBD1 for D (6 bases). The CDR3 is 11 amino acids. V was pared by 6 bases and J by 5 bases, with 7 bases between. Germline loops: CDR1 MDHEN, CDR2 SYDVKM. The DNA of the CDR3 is TGTGCCAGCAGCGGGACATATGGCTACACCTTC. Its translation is CASSGTYGYTF.

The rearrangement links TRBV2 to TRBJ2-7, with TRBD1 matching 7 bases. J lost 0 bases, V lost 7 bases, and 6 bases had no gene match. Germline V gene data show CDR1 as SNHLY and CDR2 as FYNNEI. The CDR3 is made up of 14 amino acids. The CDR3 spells CASKFRGTSYEQYF. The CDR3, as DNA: TGTGCCAGCAAGTTCAGGGGGACCTCCTACGAGCAGTACTTC.

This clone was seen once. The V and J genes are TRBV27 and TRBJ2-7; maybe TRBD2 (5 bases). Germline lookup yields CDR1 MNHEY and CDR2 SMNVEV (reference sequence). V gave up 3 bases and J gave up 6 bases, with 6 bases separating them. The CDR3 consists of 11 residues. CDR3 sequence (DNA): TGTGCCAGCAGTTTTGGAGGCGAGCAGTACTTC. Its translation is CASSFGGEQYF.

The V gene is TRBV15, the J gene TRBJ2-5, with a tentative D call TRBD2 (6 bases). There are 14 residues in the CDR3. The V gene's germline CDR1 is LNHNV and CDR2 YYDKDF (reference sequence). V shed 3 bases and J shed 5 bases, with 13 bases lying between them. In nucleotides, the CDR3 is TGTGCCACCAGCAGCCGAGCGGGTGGCGAGACCCAGTACTTC. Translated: CATSSRAGGETQYF. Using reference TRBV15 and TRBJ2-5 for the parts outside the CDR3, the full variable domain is DAMVIQNPRYQVTQFGKPVTLSCSQTLNHNVMYWYQQKSSQAPKLLFHYYDKDFNNEADTPDNFQSRRPNTSFCFLDIRSPGLGDTAMYLCATSSRAGGETQYFGPGTRLLVL.

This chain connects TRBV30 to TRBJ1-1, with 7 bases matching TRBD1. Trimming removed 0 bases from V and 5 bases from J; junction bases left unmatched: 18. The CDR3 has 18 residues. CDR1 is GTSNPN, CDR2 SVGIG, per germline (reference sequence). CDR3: CAWSVPRKNRTGRTEAFF. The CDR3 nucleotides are TGTGCCTGGAGTGTTCCACGCAAAAATCGGACAGGTCGAACTGAAGCTTTCTTT.

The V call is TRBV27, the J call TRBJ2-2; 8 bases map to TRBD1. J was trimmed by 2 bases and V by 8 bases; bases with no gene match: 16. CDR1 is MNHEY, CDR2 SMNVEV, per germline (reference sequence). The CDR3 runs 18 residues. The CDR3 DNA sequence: TGTGCCAGCCGCCCGAGACAGGGGACACCACTCAACACCGGGGAGCTGTTTTTT. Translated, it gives CASRPRQGTPLNTGELFF.

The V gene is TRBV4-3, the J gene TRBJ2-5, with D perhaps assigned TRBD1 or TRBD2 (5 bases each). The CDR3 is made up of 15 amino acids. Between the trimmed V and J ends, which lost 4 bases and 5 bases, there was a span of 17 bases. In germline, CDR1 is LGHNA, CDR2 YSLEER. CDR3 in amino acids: CASSRGSAGSETQYF. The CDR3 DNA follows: TGCGCCAGCAGCCGGGGGTCGGCAGGGAGCGAGACCCAGTACTTC.

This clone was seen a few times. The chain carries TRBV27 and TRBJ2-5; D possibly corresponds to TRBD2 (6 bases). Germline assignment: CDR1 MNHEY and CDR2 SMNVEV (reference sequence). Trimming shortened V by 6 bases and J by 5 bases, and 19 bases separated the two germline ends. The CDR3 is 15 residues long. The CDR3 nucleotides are TGTGCCAGCAGCCGGGACTCCCGGGCCGGGGAGACCCAGTACTTC. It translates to CASSRDSRAGETQYF.

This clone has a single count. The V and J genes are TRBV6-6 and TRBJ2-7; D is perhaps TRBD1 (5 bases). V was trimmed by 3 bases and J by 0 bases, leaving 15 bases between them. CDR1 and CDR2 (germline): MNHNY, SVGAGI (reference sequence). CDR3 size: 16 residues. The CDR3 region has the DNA TGTGCCAGCAGTTATCATGGTCGGACACCCTCCTACGAGCAGTACTTC. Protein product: CASSYHGRTPSYEQYF.

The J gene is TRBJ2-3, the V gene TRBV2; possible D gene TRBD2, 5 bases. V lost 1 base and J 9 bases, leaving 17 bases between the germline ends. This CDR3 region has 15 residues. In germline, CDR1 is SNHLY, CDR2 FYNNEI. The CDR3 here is CASSEVSGAQRTQYF. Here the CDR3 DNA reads TGTGCCAGCAGTGAAGTGTCAGGAGCGCAGCGGACGCAGTATTTT. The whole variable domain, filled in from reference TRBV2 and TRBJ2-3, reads EPEVTQTPSHQVTQMGQEVILRCVPISNHLYFYWYRQILGQKVEFLVSFYNNEISEKSEIFDDQFSVERPDGSNFTLKIRSTKLEDSAMYFCASSEVSGAQRTQYFGPGTRLTVL.

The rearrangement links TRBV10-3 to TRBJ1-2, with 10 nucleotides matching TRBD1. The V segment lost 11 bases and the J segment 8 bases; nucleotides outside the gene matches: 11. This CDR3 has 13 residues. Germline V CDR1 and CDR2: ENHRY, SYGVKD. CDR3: CALSGTGVDGYTF. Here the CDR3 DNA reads TGTGCCCTATCCGGGACAGGGGTAGACGGCTACACCTTC.

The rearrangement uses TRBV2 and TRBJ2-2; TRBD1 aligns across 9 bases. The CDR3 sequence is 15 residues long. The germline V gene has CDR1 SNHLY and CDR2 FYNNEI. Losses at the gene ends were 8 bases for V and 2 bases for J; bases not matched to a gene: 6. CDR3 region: CASGGQGRNTGELFF. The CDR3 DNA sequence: TGTGCCAGCGGGGGACAGGGAAGAAACACCGGGGAGCTGTTTTTT.

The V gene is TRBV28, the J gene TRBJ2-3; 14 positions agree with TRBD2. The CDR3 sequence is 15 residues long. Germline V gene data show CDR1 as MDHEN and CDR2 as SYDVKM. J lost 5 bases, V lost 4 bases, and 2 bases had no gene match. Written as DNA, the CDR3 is TGTGCCAGCAGTTCCGGACTAGCGGGAGGAGATACGCAGTATTTT. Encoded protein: CASSSGLAGGDTQYF.

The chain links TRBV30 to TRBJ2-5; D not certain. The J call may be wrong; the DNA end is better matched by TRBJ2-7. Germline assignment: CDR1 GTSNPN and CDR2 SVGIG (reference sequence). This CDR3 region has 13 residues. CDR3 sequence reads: CAWSLGGVYEQYF. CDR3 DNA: TGTGCCTGGAGCCTTGGTGGGGTTTACGAGCAGTACTTC.